This TCR beta chain was found in a study of blood T cell repertoires in COVID-19. This CDR3 has 17 residues. V lost 3 bases and J lost 4; bases outside the gene matches: 12. From germline, CDR1 is LNHDA and CDR2 SQIVND (reference sequence). Libraries were prepared by immunoSEQ multiplex PCR; TCRdb keeps only in-frame clonotypes and omits some of them. The sample holds roughly 350,000 clones, roughly 90% seen once. This clonotype was sampled from a woman in her forties or fifties with active or convalescent COVID-19. The sample consisted of peripheral blood. The gene calls are TRBV19 and TRBJ2-5, with 9 bases that match TRBD2. The CDR3 is CASSIGAGGTKIETQYF. The CDR3, as DNA: TGTGCCAGTAGTATTGGCGCGGGGGGGACTAAGATAGAGACCCAGTACTTC.